This TCR beta chain appears in the sequencing data of a study of blood T cells in healthy people across ages. Comments on this clonotype: Its matching antigen is unknown.

Overall study findings and caveats: Estimates based on one million T cells were treated as lower bounds.

Primed by a sample-barcoded 5' primer and a J-beta primer mix, a second PCR proceeded for roughly 6 to 12 cycles. TCRdb ran MiXCR on the 5' RACE reads and lists one entry per CDR3 protein. The sample lists approximately 800,000 distinct CDR3 sequences, around a quarter occurring once. J gave up 4 bases and V 2 bases, and 12 bases lay outside the gene matches. This CDR3 has 18 amino acids. Germline lookup yields CDR1 LGHNA and CDR2 YNFKEQ. This sample was shared with a second study, whose subject was T cells of mothers and their children. In that study: From each mother came over 9.5 million TCR beta CDR3 reads, and from each child came 2.5 million to 3.5 million. Whether pairs are related or unrelated, thymic selection shapes their TCR recombination output in much the same way. Mothers and children who were related shared slightly more overlap than unrelated pairs, but not significantly more.

The sequence was collected from a boy aged 5 to 17 in good health. The sample was blood. The V gene is TRBV4-2, the J gene TRBJ2-3; TRBD2 agrees at 10 bases. The CDR3 sequence: CASSQTFWSSGSSDTQYF. CDR3 sequence (DNA): TGTGCCAGCAGCCAAACCTTCTGGTCTAGCGGGAGCTCAGATACGCAGTATTTT.